The 23 T cell receptor beta chains below were found in one sample sequenced in a study of breast tumors, draining lymph nodes, adjacent tissues. TCRdb redid the calling of the multiplex PCR reads with MiXCR, one entry per CDR3 protein. Here the sample spans 190,000 or so distinct CDR3 sequences, 31% being singletons. The lymph nodes were axillary draining lymph nodes from breast cancer patients. The material sequenced was axillary lymph node tissue. All receptors derive from a female donor with breast cancer. Some clones in this sample may be carry-over from other donors' samples.

About this clonotype itself: A much larger clone differs by one base, so this may be a read error. This sequence joins TRBV5-5 and TRBJ1-4; D might be TRBD1 (6 bases). The CDR3 contains 15 residues. From germline, CDR1 is SGHKS and CDR2 YYEKEE (reference sequence). The CDR3 DNA sequence: TGTGCCAGCAGCTTGGCGGGGGCGAGAAAAGAAAAACCGTTTTTT. It specifies CASSLAGARKEKPFF.

This clonotype was seen many times. This chain links TRBV14 with TRBJ2-2; TRBD2 matches at 9 bases. Germline CDR1 reads SGHDN; CDR2 reads FVKESK. Trimming at V came to 1 base and at J to 4 bases, leaving 10 bases not matched to a gene. The CDR3 extends over 18 amino acids. As DNA, the CDR3 is TGTGCCAGCAGCCAAGCTAATAGCGGGAGCCCGAGCACCGGGGAGCTGTTTTTT. This translates into CASSQANSGSPSTGELFF.

This clonotype is a singleton in its sample. A single base separates this from a much larger clone, so it may be a read error. A read error is likely, as this CDR3 ends without the conserved phenylalanine or tryptophan. This rearrangement joins TRBV18 to TRBJ1-2; TRBD1 matches at 9 bases. Germline V CDR1 and CDR2: KGHSH, LQKENI. The CDR3 consists of 16 residues. The J segment lost 4 bases and the V segment lost 5 bases, leaving 11 bases of the junction unmatched. CDR3 amino acids: CASSGSRDRAVYGYTV. The CDR3 nucleotides are TGTGCCAGCTCAGGCTCCCGGGACAGGGCGGTCTATGGCTACACCGTC.

The V gene is TRBV11-2, the J gene TRBJ1-1; 7 nucleotides align to TRBD1. This CDR3 is built from 14 residues. Germline V gene data show CDR1 as SGHAT and CDR2 as FQNNGV. The V gene end was trimmed by 1 base and the J gene end by 7 bases; junction bases not matched to a gene: 6. CDR3 region: CASSLGTGLDEAFF. The CDR3 coding sequence is TGTGCCAGCAGCTTAGGGACAGGACTCGATGAAGCTTTCTTT.

This clonotype was counted ten times or more. The rearrangement joins TRBV6-5 to TRBJ2-1; the match to TRBD2 covers 7 bases. Germline V gene sequence: CDR1 MNHEY, CDR2 SVGAGI. This CDR3 contains 16 residues. Trimming at V came to 6 bases and at J to 6 bases, leaving 14 bases not matched to a gene. As DNA, the CDR3 is TGTGCCAGCAGCGGTACTGACCAGCGGGGTCTCAATGAGCAGTTCTTC. Translation gives CASSGTDQRGLNEQFF.

V and J are TRBV5-1 and TRBJ2-1; D call uncertain. Germline-derived CDR1 and CDR2 are SGHRS and YFSETQ. V lost 2 bases, J lost 13 bases, and 4 bases lay in between. The CDR3 spans 9 residues. In nucleotides, the CDR3 is TGCGCCAGCAGCTTAGGACAGTTCTTC. It yields the protein CASSLGQFF.

At least ten counts were recorded for this clonotype. This chain uses TRBV5-1 with TRBJ1-6, with D tentatively TRBD1 (6 bases). CDR1 is SGHRS, CDR2 YFSETQ, per germline. V was cut by 4 bases and J by 9 bases, with 17 bases left in between. CDR3 size: 15 residues. CDR3 residues: CASSPGEQGGSPLHF. The CDR3 nucleotides are TGCGCCAGCAGCCCCGGGGAACAGGGAGGTTCACCCCTCCACTTT.

This clonotype was seen repeatedly, ten times or more. CDR3 loop: CSATGQHYNSPLHF. CDR3 in DNA: TGCAGTGCAACGGGACAACACTATAATTCACCCCTCCACTTT. The chain links TRBV20-1 to TRBJ1-6, with D maybe TRBD1 (6 bases). This CDR3 spans 14 amino acids. Germline loops: CDR1 DFQATT, CDR2 SNEGSKA (reference sequence). V was pared by 6 bases and J by 3 bases, with 12 bases between.

V gene TRBV6-2 or TRBV6-3 combines with J gene TRBJ1-5; maybe TRBD1 (5 bases). Trimming took 7 bases from V and 14 from J, leaving 18 bases between them. The germline CDR1 and CDR2 sequences are MNHEY and SVGEGT. The CDR3 is 12 residues long. CDR3 protein: CASMIGGAHEHF. CDR3 sequence (DNA): TGTGCCAGCATGATCGGCGGGGCCCACGAGCATTTT.

V is TRBV25-1 and J is TRBJ2-5; no definite D call. Trimming shortened V by 4 bases and J by 7 bases, and 7 bases separated the two germline ends. The CDR3 loop spans 11 amino acids. CDR1 MGHDK and CDR2 SYGVNS come from the germline V gene. The DNA for the CDR3 is TGTGCCAGCAGTGGGTGGGGGACCCAGTACTTC. Translation gives CASSGWGTQYF.

This clonotype has a count of ten or more. The gene calls are TRBV11-2 and TRBJ1-6; the D is unclear. Per germline, CDR1 SGHAT and CDR2 FQNNGV. The CDR3 runs 16 residues. Deletions cut 0 bases from V and 7 bases from J, with 13 bases between. The CDR3 DNA reads as TGTGCCAGCAGCTTAGAATCAGGAGTTCGGAATTCACCCCTCCACTTT. This translates into CASSLESGVRNSPLHF.

This clonotype was observed at least ten times. The V and J genes are TRBV7-9 and TRBJ1-1, with D possibly matching TRBD1 (5 bases). V was shortened by 3 bases and J by 2 bases, with 7 bases between the two germline ends. Germline V gives CDR1 SEHNR, CDR2 FQNEAQ (reference sequence). The CDR3 runs 13 residues. DNA of the CDR3: TGTGCCAGCAGCTTCCAGGGAAACACTGAAGCTTTCTTT. Amino acids: CASSFQGNTEAFF.

This clonotype was counted a few times. A much larger clone lies one base from this, so it may be a read error. This chain joins TRBV6-1 and TRBJ2-7; D not certain. Germline-derived CDR1 and CDR2 are MNHNS and SASEGT. CDR3 length: 16 amino acids. V lost 5 bases and J lost 0, with 17 bases in between. The CDR3 here is CASSQSTPTSSYEQYF. CDR3 coding DNA: TGTGCCAGCAGTCAATCGACCCCGACCAGCTCCTACGAGCAGTACTTC.

Comments on this clonotype: Without the conserved terminal phenylalanine or tryptophan, this CDR3 likely stems from a read error. V usage is TRBV4-1 and J usage is TRBJ1-1; 10 bases are shared with TRBD1. The V gene end was trimmed by 3 bases and the J gene end by 4 bases; junction bases not matched to a gene: 5. Germline CDR1 is MGHRA and CDR2 is YSYEKL. CDR3 length: 15 residues. Here the CDR3 DNA reads TGCGCCAGCAGCCATCCCGGACAGGGGGTCACTGAAGCTTTCTTG. Translation: CASSHPGQGVTEAFL.

There are many counts of this clonotype. This sequence may be a read error, since a much larger clone differs from it by one base. No DNA is shown, since the ends of the CDR3 on it are uncertain; the CDR3 is the one TCRdb lists. This rearrangement joins TRBV9 to TRBJ1-6. Germline-derived CDR1 and CDR2 are SGDLS and YYNGEE. The CDR3 contains 15 residues when both ends are counted. This CDR3 is CASSFGSGINSPPHF.

This clonotype was recorded at least ten times. At one of its ends the junction is not consistent with the germline gene, which may arise from a read error. V and J are TRBV7-2 and TRBJ1-2; D remains ambiguous. The CDR3 is 12 residues long. Germline-derived CDR1 and CDR2 are SGHTA and FQGNSA. The CDR3 loop reads CATSSTTYGYIF. CDR3 in DNA: TGTGCCACCTCGTCCACCACCTATGGCTACATCTTC.

As regards this clonotype: One end of the junction fails to match germline, which may point to a read error. The V and J genes are TRBV20-1 and TRBJ1-2; D unclear. Germline V gene sequence: CDR1 DFQATT, CDR2 SNEGSKA (reference sequence). The CDR3 runs 11 residues. CDR3 sequence: CSARDLYGYTF. The CDR3 coding sequence is TGCAGTGCCAGAGACCTCTATGGCTACACCTTC.

This clonotype was seen at least ten times. V is TRBV6-1 and J is TRBJ2-2; D gene ambiguous. This CDR3 region has 15 residues. Trimming removed 7 bases from V and 0 bases from J, with 12 bases in between. Looked up from germline, CDR1 is MNHNS and CDR2 is SASEGT. CDR3: CASTSEQTNTGELFF. CDR3 nucleotides: TGTGCCAGCACTTCGGAACAGACGAACACCGGGGAGCTGTTTTTT.

A word on this clonotype: One end of the junction is discordant with germline, which a read error may explain. V is TRBV7-9 and J is TRBJ2-1; possible D gene TRBD2, 6 bases. The length of the CDR3 is 15 residues. Germline CDR1 SEHNR, CDR2 FQNEAQ (reference sequence). The CDR3 loop reads CASTPAGTAYNEQLF. DNA of the CDR3: TGTGCCAGCACTCCTGCCGGGACTGCGTACAATGAGCAGCTCTTC.

The table lists this clonotype with many counts. V and J are TRBV10-3 and TRBJ2-1; no firm D call. The V gene's germline CDR1 is ENHRY and CDR2 SYGVKD. This CDR3 region has 12 residues. Trimming cost V 6 bases and J 6 bases, with 9 bases left between them. CDR3 residues: CAIRSHPNEQFF. CDR3 nucleotide sequence: TGTGCCATCAGATCCCATCCCAATGAGCAGTTCTTC.

For this clonotype: One end of the junction is discordant with germline, which a read error may explain. The chain combines TRBV15 with TRBJ2-1; no clear D gene. CDR3 size: 15 residues. The germline CDR1 and CDR2 sequences are LNHNV and YYDKDF (reference sequence). The CDR3 region is CASSSPAPPYSEQFF. Here the CDR3 DNA reads TGTGCCAGCAGCTCTCCGGCCCCACCCTACAGTGAGCAGTTCTTC. Full variable domain (remainder filled in from reference TRBV15 and TRBJ2-1): DAMVIQNPRYQVTQFGKPVTLSCSQTLNHNVMYWYQQKSSQAPKLLFHYYDKDFNNEADTPDNFQSRRPNTSFCFLDIRSPGLGDTAMYLCASSSPAPPYSEQFFGPGTRLTVL.

This clonotype was detected many times. This chain joins TRBV10-3 and TRBJ2-3, with D perhaps TRBD2 (6 bases). The V gene lost 8 bases and the J gene lost 3 bases, with 12 bases spanning the gap. The germline V gene has CDR1 ENHRY and CDR2 SYGVKD. CDR3 length: 13 residues. The CDR3 DNA follows: TGTGCCATCTCTCGGGAGAGAACAGATACGCAGTATTTT. It encodes CAISRERTDTQYF.

The sample holds many counts of this clonotype. The rearrangement links TRBV9 to TRBJ2-1; 10 nucleotides align to TRBD2. The germline V gene encodes CDR1 SGDLS and CDR2 YYNGEE. The CDR3 is 14 residues long. V trimming: 0 bases; J trimming: 6 bases; junction bases outside the gene matches: 0. CDR3 amino acids: CASSVGTSGNEQFF. DNA of the CDR3: TGTGCCAGCAGCGTAGGGACTAGCGGCAATGAGCAGTTCTTC.